Included here is one TCR beta chain sequence, with context. Its antigen remains unidentified. This specimen belongs to a study of cytomegalovirus exposure and HLA in healthy donors. Regarding the study as a whole: Rarity marked most TCR sequences, yet some public TCRs occurred in many donors. Available immune exposure information covered CMV serostatus only. What a later analysis showed was that several of the most significant clusters appeared linked to common viral pathogens.

Researchers ran the PCR with 60 Vbeta and 13 Jbeta primers. In the authors' workflow: It was a later analysis that counted 79 million or so unique TCR beta chains, of which some 9.9 million were shared. The repertoire was sequenced with immunoSEQ multiplex PCR; TCRdb's copy has only in-frame clones and lacks some. V and J calls plus clone size are reproduced from that table; the DNA served to infer D and trimming. This table has 110,000 or so clones, approximately 80% appearing once. CDR1 is SGHTA, CDR2 FQGNSA, per germline. Between the trimmed V and J ends, which lost 3 bases and 9 bases, there was a span of 15 bases. The CDR3 consists of 14 residues.

The sequenced sample consisted of PBMCs. This sequence originates from a man aged 40-55 years in good health and CMV-seronegative. This chain uses TRBV7-2 with TRBJ2-1, with D maybe TRBD2 (6 bases). The CDR3: CASSFGGGRPEQFF. In DNA form, the CDR3 reads TGTGCCAGCAGCTTTGGAGGAGGGCGTCCTGAGCAGTTCTTC.